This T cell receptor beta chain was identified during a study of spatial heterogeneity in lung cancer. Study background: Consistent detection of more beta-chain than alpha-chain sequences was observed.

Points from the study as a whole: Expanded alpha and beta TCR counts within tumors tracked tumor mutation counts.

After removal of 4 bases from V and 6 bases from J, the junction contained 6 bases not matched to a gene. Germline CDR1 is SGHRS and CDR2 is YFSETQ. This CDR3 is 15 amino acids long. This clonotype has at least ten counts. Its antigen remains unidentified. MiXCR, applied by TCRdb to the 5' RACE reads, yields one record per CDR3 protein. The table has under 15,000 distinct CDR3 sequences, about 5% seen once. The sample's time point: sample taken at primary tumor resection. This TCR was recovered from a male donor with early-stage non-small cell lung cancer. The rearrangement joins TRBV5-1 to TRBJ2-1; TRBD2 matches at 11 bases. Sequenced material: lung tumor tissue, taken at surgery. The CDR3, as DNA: TGCGCCAGCAGCAATAGCGGGGGGGCGTCCAATGAGCAGTTCTTC. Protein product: CASSNSGGASNEQFF.